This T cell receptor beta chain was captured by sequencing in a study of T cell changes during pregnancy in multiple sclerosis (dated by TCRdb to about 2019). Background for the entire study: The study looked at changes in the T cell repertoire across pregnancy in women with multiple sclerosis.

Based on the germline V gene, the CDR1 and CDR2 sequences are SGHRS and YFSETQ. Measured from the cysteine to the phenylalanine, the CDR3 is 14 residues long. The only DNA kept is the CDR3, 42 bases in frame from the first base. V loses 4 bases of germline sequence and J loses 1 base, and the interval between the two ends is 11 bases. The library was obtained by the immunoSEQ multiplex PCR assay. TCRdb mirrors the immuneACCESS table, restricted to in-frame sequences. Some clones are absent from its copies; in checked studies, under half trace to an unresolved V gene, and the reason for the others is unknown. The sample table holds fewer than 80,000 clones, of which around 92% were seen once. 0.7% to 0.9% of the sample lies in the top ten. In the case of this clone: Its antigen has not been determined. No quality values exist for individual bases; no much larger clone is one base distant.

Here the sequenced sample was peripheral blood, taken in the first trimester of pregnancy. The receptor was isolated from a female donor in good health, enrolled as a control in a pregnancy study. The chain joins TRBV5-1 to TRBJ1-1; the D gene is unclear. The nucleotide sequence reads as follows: TGCGCCAGCAGCCCGGAAGACTGGAACACTGAAGCTTTCTTT. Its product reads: CASSPEDWNTEAFF.